The source of this TCR beta chain is a study of OX40 agonist ivuxolimab in advanced cancers. Study summary: Averaging about 60 years in age, with a range of about 23 to 90, the cohort was approximately 84% male.

Details on this clone: What it recognizes is unknown.

Overall study results and limits: Among the least clonally expanded were partial responders at 0.1-3.0 mg/kg.

A history of autoimmune disease or systemic immunosuppression excluded patients. Data came from immunoSEQ multiplex PCR; TCRdb stores just in-frame clones and leaves some out. The sample records more than 55,000 clones, roughly 80% being singletons. The source material was CD4+ or CD8+ T cells sorted from blood, sampled in a trial of the OX40 agonist ivuxolimab. The origin of this receptor is an adult with an advanced solid tumor such as melanoma, head and neck, liver or kidney cancer.

The CDR3 nucleotides are TGTGCCTGGAGTGTCAGAGACACTGAAGCTTTCTTT. Translated, it gives CAWSVRDTEAFF. The chain employs TRBV30 and TRBJ1-1; D gene ambiguous. The CDR3 spans 12 residues. Germline V gene sequence: CDR1 GTSNPN, CDR2 SVGIG (reference sequence). With 0 bases removed from V and 3 bases from J, the gap between germline ends came to 5 bases.